These 30 T cell receptor beta chains originate from one sample sequenced in a study of brain T cells in children with intractable seizures (dated by TCRdb to the early 2020s). The library came from the immunoSEQ multiplex PCR assay. In its TCRdb copy, this immuneACCESS table keeps in-frame sequences only and misses some clones. Where compared with another copy, unresolved V genes explain less than half of these, and the others have no known cause. The sample contains under 45,000 clones, about 93% of them found a single time. The ten largest make up approximately 6% of the sample. The time point label corresponds to: resected brain tissue, or blood drawn just prior to surgery. The sample in question was peripheral blood, obtained at surgery. These receptors originate from a girl aged 2 to 10 with tuberous sclerosis and intractable seizures.

The table lists this clone with a count of one. V is TRBV30 and J is TRBJ1-5; D possibly corresponds to TRBD1 (5 bases). This CDR3 spans 13 amino acids. CDR1 is GTSNPN, CDR2 SVGIG, per germline (reference sequence). V lost 3 bases and J lost 1, with 7 bases in between. CDR3 coding DNA: TGTGCCTGGAGCAAGGGGAGCAATCAGCCCCAGCATTTT. Translated, it gives CAWSKGSNQPQHF.

The chain joins TRBV7-9 to TRBJ2-2; 12 bases are shared with TRBD2. The germline CDR1 and CDR2 sequences are SEHNR and FQNEAQ (reference sequence). Trimming took 3 bases from V and 1 from J; bases not matched to a gene: 3. The CDR3 has 17 amino acids. The CDR3 loop reads CASSLTSGGQNTGELFF. CDR3 DNA: TGTGCCAGCAGCTTGACTAGCGGGGGTCAGAACACCGGGGAGCTGTTTTTT.

V is TRBV5-1 and J is TRBJ2-5; the D gene could be TRBD1 or TRBD2 (6 bases each). The germline V and J ends were trimmed by 0 bases and 2 bases, with 14 bases remaining between them. Germline V gene sequence: CDR1 SGHRS, CDR2 YFSETQ. The CDR3 covers 16 residues. The CDR3 loop reads CASSLGWGASQETQYF. CDR3 coding DNA: TGCGCCAGCAGCTTGGGTTGGGGGGCGTCACAAGAGACCCAGTACTTC.

This chain joins TRBV5-1 and TRBJ2-3; TRBD2 matches 8 bases. The ends lost 0 bases at V and 3 bases at J; junction bases unmatched: 3. The CDR3 has 15 amino acids. Germline V gene data show CDR1 as SGHRS and CDR2 as YFSETQ. Here the CDR3 reads CASSLAGTSTDTQYF. CDR3 DNA: TGCGCCAGCAGCTTGGCTGGGACTAGTACAGATACGCAGTATTTT.

The V gene is TRBV27, the J gene TRBJ2-7; perhaps TRBD1 as D (5 bases). Germline V gene data show CDR1 as MNHEY and CDR2 as SMNVEV (reference sequence). V was clipped by 4 bases and J by 3 bases, with 16 bases between them. This CDR3 has 15 residues. The CDR3 loop is CASSYDDSPLYEQYF. CDR3 in DNA: TGTGCCAGCAGTTATGACGACAGTCCTCTCTACGAGCAGTACTTC.

The J gene is TRBJ1-5, the V gene TRBV7-9; D ambiguous. V was shortened by 5 bases and J by 5 bases, with 13 bases between the two germline ends. The CDR3 is 14 amino acids. The germline CDR1 and CDR2 sequences are SEHNR and FQNEAQ (reference sequence). CDR3 nucleotides: TGTGCCAGCAGCGCTAGCCAGGATTATCAGCCCCAGCATTTT. It translates to CASSASQDYQPQHF.

The J gene is TRBJ2-5, the V gene TRBV5-1, with D tentatively TRBD2 (6 bases). The CDR3 length is 14 residues. Germline V CDR1 and CDR2: SGHRS, YFSETQ. V was clipped by 1 base and J by 11 bases, with 18 bases between them. CDR3 amino acids: CASSLWGDRESQYF. CDR3 in DNA: TGCGCCAGCAGCTTGTGGGGGGACCGGGAATCGCAGTACTTC.

The gene calls are TRBV28 and TRBJ2-6; maybe TRBD2 (6 bases). Trimming took off 5 bases at V and 1 base at J, with 18 bases between the two ends. Per the germline V gene, CDR1 is MDHEN and CDR2 is SYDVKM. This CDR3 has 18 residues. CDR3 nucleotide sequence: TGTGCCAGCAGTCTATACGGACTCCGGGGGTCTGGGGCCAACGTCCTGACTTTC. Translation: CASSLYGLRGSGANVLTF.

The V call is TRBV5-4, the J call TRBJ1-1, with 7 bases lining up with TRBD1. V lost 0 bases and J lost 3; bases outside the gene matches: 17. The CDR3 spans 19 residues. Germline V lookup: CDR1 SGHNT, CDR2 YYREEE (reference sequence). DNA of the CDR3: TGTGCCAGCAGCTTGGAATATGGAAACAGGGGCCACCGGGACACTGAAGCTTTCTTT. This sequence encodes CASSLEYGNRGHRDTEAFF.

The genes are TRBV5-1 and TRBJ2-7; D is ambiguous. The CDR3 has 14 amino acids. Germline V gene data show CDR1 as SGHRS and CDR2 as YFSETQ. The V gene lost 0 bases and the J gene lost 2 bases, with 9 bases spanning the gap. DNA for the CDR3: TGCGCCAGCAGCTTGGGAAACAACCCCTACGAGCAGTACTTC. Protein sequence: CASSLGNNPYEQYF.

The rearrangement links TRBV6-5 to TRBJ2-7; D tentatively fits TRBD1 or TRBD2 (5 bases each). Trimming left V 6 bases short and J 5 bases short, with 14 bases between. The CDR3 covers 13 residues. Germline V CDR1 and CDR2: MNHEY, SVGAGI. The CDR3: CASSPARDHEQYV. For the CDR3, the DNA is TGTGCCAGCAGCCCCGCCCGGGACCACGAGCAGTACGTC.

The chain has TRBV20-1 and TRBJ1-1; D remains unclear. The length of the CDR3 is 11 residues. CDR1 and CDR2 from the germline V gene are DFQATT and SNEGSKA (reference sequence). CDR3 in DNA: TGCAGCGGGGTTCTGAACACTGAAGCTTTCTTT. Its protein product is CSGVLNTEAFF.

The rearrangement links TRBV24-1 to TRBJ2-3; 11 nucleotides line up with TRBD1. V gave up 9 bases and J gave up 4 bases; unmatched junction bases: 5. Germline assignment: CDR1 KGHDR and CDR2 SFDVKD. The CDR3 totals 14 residues. The CDR3 DNA reads as TGTGCCACCGGTCGGGGACAGGGGGCAGATACGCAGTATTTT. It specifies CATGRGQGADTQYF.

The V gene is TRBV7-8, the J gene TRBJ1-4, with D tentatively TRBD1 (6 bases). Germline V gene lookup returns CDR1 SGHVS and CDR2 FQNEAQ. CDR3 size: 15 residues. V gave up 5 bases and J gave up 3 bases, with 13 bases separating them. CDR3: CASSRRQAPNEKLFF. In nucleotides, the CDR3 is TGTGCCAGCAGCCGAAGACAGGCCCCTAATGAAAAACTGTTTTTT. The variable domain in full, completed from reference TRBV7-8 and TRBJ1-4, reads GAGVSQSPRYKVAKRGQDVALRCDPISGHVSLFWYQQALGQGPEFLTYFQNEAQLDKSGLPSDRFFAERPEGSVSTLKIQRTQQEDSAVYLCASSRRQAPNEKLFFGSGTQLSVL.

The chain links TRBV9 to TRBJ2-1; 9 bases line up with TRBD1. The CDR3 covers 15 residues. Germline CDR1 SGDLS, CDR2 YYNGEE. V lost 3 bases and J lost 2; bases outside the gene matches: 3. Here the CDR3 reads CASSADRGTYNEQFF. Written as DNA, the CDR3 is TGTGCCAGCAGCGCAGACAGGGGGACCTACAATGAGCAGTTCTTC. Full variable domain (rest looked up from reference TRBV9 and TRBJ2-1): DSGVTQTPKHLITATGQRVTLRCSPRSGDLSVYWYQQSLDQGLQFLIQYYNGEERAKGNILERFSAQQFPDLHSELNLSSLELGDSALYFCASSADRGTYNEQFFGPGTRLTVL.

The rearrangement links TRBV28 to TRBJ1-5, with D perhaps matching TRBD1 (6 bases). Germline V gene data show CDR1 as MDHEN and CDR2 as SYDVKM. The CDR3 runs 14 residues. V was clipped by 6 bases and J by 7 bases, with 16 bases between them. The CDR3 nucleotides are TGTGCCAGCAGCAAACCACAGGGTGAACAGCCCCAGCATTTT. As protein: CASSKPQGEQPQHF.

The CDR3 DNA follows: TGTGCAAGTCGCTCGACAAAGGGGGATGGCTACACCTTC. Translation: CASRSTKGDGYTF. V usage is TRBV12-2 and J usage is TRBJ1-2; the table's TRBD1 call for D was not verified on the DNA. TRBV12-2 counts as a pseudogene. The CDR3 sequence is 13 residues long.

V and J are TRBV19 and TRBJ2-5, with 7 positions matching TRBD2. The ends lost 3 bases at V and 4 bases at J; junction bases unmatched: 2. From germline, CDR1 is LNHDA and CDR2 SQIVND (reference sequence). This CDR3 is 13 amino acids long. The CDR3 sequence: CASSIGGGETQYF. The CDR3 DNA is TGTGCCAGTAGTATCGGCGGGGGAGAGACCCAGTACTTC.

The V call is TRBV6-2 or TRBV6-3, the J call TRBJ1-5, with D perhaps matching TRBD1 (6 bases). The CDR3 consists of 16 residues. Germline V CDR1 and CDR2: MNHEY, SVGEGT. The V end lost 2 bases, the J end lost 0 bases, and 11 bases lay between the germline ends. The CDR3 region has the DNA TGTGCCAGCAGTTACGGGGGACACCTTAGCAATCAGCCCCAGCATTTT. Its translation: CASSYGGHLSNQPQHF.

This chain joins TRBV29-1 and TRBJ2-7; 13 positions agree with TRBD2. V was clipped by 7 bases and J by 7 bases; unmatched bases: 10. The V gene's germline CDR1 is SQVTM and CDR2 ANQGSEA. The CDR3 extends over 14 amino acids. The CDR3 nucleotides are TGCAGCGCCGGGACTAGCGGGGTTTCTCGGGAGCAGTACTTC. Translating it yields CSAGTSGVSREQYF.

The gene calls are TRBV5-1 and TRBJ2-7; no clear D. The V gene's germline CDR1 is SGHRS and CDR2 YFSETQ. The V end lost 4 bases, the J end lost 0 bases, and 5 bases lay between the germline ends. The CDR3 is made up of 12 amino acids. This chain's CDR3 is CASSGNSYEQYV. The DNA of the CDR3 is TGCGCCAGCAGCGGCAACTCCTACGAGCAGTACGTC.

This chain joins TRBV7-8 and TRBJ1-5; 9 bases are shared with TRBD1. In germline, CDR1 is SGHVS, CDR2 FQNEAQ. This CDR3 comprises 13 residues. V lost 6 bases to trimming and J lost 7 bases; unmatched junction nucleotides: 4. The CDR3 loop is CASSSDRGQPQHF. CDR3 nucleotide sequence: TGTGCCAGCAGTTCGGACAGGGGACAGCCCCAGCATTTT.

J is TRBJ1-2 and V is TRBV18; 8 bases fit TRBD1. The CDR3 length is 13 residues. Germline loops: CDR1 KGHSH, CDR2 LQKENI. With 6 bases clipped from V and 8 bases from J, the junction kept 8 bases outside the gene matches. The CDR3, as DNA: TGTGCCAGCTCTAAACAGGGGGATCGCGGCTACACCTTC. Translation gives CASSKQGDRGYTF.

The chain links TRBV19 to TRBJ1-4; tentative D call: TRBD1 (5 bases). This CDR3 has 14 amino acids. Germline CDR1 reads LNHDA; CDR2 reads SQIVND (reference sequence). V was pared by 6 bases and J by 0 bases, with 8 bases between. The CDR3 region has the DNA TGTGCCAGTAGGACACAGGCAACTAATGAAAAACTGTTTTTT. It encodes CASRTQATNEKLFF.

The chain is built from TRBV15 and TRBJ1-1; D is unresolved. Germline lookup yields CDR1 LNHNV and CDR2 YYDKDF (reference sequence). The length of the CDR3 is 17 residues. V dropped 8 bases and J dropped 3 bases, with 25 bases sitting between them. CDR3 sequence reads: CATGPLVGRGEDTEAFF. CDR3 nucleotide sequence: TGTGCCACCGGCCCTCTCGTTGGCCGAGGAGAGGACACTGAAGCTTTCTTT.

This chain uses TRBV5-1 with TRBJ1-2; D not certain. V shed 0 bases and J shed 4 bases, with 16 bases lying between them. This CDR3 is built from 16 residues. Germline values: CDR1 SGHRS, CDR2 YFSETQ. In DNA form, the CDR3 reads TGCGCCAGCAGCTTGGTTGGCGGACCTGAGGGCTATGGCTACACCTTC. Amino acids: CASSLVGGPEGYGYTF.

This chain connects TRBV6-1 to TRBJ1-1, with a tentative D call TRBD1 (5 bases). Germline V gene data show CDR1 as MNHNS and CDR2 as SASEGT. Trimming removed 3 bases from V and 4 bases from J, with 12 bases in between. The CDR3 is 14 amino acids. The CDR3 loop is CASSDNSRATEAFF. CDR3 nucleotides: TGTGCCAGCAGTGATAATAGCAGGGCCACTGAAGCTTTCTTT.

The chain links TRBV7-6 to TRBJ2-1; 8 nucleotides line up with TRBD2. Trimming at V came to 5 bases and at J to 0 bases, leaving 6 bases not matched to a gene. CDR1 is SGHVS and CDR2 is FNYEAQ in the germline V gene. The CDR3 is 16 residues long. CDR3 loop: CASSVSGGHSYNEQFF. CDR3 DNA sequence: TGTGCCAGCAGCGTATCGGGAGGGCACTCCTACAATGAGCAGTTCTTC.

By frequency in the sample, this clone is medium-sized. Other DNA sequences within the sample encode an identical CDR3. The rearrangement links TRBV12-3 or TRBV12-4 to TRBJ1-5, with a weak D call TRBD1 (6 bases). V dropped 5 bases and J dropped 4 bases, with 9 bases sitting between them. This CDR3 is built from 13 residues. The CDR3 nucleotides are TGTGCCAGCAGTCTCCAGGGGAATCAGCCCCAGCATTTT. This encodes CASSLQGNQPQHF.

V is TRBV6-5 and J is TRBJ1-4; tentative D call: TRBD1 (6 bases). CDR1 is MNHEY and CDR2 is SVGAGI in the germline V gene. CDR3 size: 15 residues. Trimming took off 5 bases at V and 3 bases at J, with 13 bases between the two ends. The CDR3 protein is CASSRLQGANEKLFF. The CDR3 coding sequence is TGTGCCAGCAGTAGGTTACAGGGAGCTAATGAAAAACTGTTTTTT.